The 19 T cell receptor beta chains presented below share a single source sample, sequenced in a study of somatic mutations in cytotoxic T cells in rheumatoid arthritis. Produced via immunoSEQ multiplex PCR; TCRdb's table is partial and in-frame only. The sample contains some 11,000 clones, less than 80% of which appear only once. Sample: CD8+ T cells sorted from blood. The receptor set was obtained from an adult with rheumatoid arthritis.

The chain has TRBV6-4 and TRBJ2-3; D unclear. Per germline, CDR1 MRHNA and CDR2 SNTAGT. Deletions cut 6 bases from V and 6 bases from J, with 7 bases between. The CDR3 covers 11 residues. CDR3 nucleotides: TGTGCCAGCAGGTTGGGGGATACGCAGTATTTT. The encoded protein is CASRLGDTQYF.

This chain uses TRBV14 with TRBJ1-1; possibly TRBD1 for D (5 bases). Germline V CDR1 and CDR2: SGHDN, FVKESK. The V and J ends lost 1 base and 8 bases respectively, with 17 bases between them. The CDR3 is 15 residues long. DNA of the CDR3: TGTGCCAGCAGCCAAGTTTTCGGGGCAGGACGGGAAGCTTTCTTT. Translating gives CASSQVFGAGREAFF.

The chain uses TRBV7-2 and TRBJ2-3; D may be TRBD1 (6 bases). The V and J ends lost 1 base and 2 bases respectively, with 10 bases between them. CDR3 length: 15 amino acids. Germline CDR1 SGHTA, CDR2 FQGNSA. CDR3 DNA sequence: TGTGCCAGCAGCTTAGGGACAGTTGACACAGATACGCAGTATTTT. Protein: CASSLGTVDTDTQYF.

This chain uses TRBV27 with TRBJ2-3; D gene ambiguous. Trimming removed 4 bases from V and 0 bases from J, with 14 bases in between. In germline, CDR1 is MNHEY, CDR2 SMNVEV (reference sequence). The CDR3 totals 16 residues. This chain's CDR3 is CASSSRRTHSTDTQYF. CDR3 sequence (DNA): TGTGCCAGCAGTTCACGCCGCACGCATAGCACAGATACGCAGTATTTT.

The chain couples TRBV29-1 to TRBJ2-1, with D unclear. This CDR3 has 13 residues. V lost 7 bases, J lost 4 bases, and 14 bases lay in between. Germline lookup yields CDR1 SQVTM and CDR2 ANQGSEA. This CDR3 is CSATWVGYNEQFF. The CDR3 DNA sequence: TGCAGCGCAACATGGGTGGGTTACAATGAGCAGTTCTTC.

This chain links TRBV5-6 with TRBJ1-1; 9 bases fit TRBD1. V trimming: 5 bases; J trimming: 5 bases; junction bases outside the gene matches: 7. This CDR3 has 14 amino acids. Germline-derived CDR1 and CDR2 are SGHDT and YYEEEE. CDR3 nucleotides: TGTGCCAGCAGGGGACAGGGACCCACGACTGAAGCTTTCTTT. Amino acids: CASRGQGPTTEAFF.

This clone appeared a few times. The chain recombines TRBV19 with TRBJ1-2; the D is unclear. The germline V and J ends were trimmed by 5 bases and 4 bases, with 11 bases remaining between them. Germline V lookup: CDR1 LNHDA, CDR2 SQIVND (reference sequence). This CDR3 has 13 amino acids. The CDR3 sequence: CASSSLGIYGYTF. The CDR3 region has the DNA TGTGCCAGTAGTTCTCTTGGGATCTATGGCTACACCTTC.

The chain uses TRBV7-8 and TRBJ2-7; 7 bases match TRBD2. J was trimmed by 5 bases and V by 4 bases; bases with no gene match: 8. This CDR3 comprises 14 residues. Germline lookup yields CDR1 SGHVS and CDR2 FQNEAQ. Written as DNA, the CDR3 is TGTGCCAGCAGCTCAACCCGGGACTACCACGAGCAGTACTTC. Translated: CASSSTRDYHEQYF.

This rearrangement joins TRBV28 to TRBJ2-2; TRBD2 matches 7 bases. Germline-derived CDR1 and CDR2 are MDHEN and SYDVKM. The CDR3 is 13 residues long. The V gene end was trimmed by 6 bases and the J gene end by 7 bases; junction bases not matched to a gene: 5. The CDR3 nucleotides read TGTGCCAGCAGACGTCGGGGGGTCGGGGAGCTGTTTTTT. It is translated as CASRRRGVGELFF.

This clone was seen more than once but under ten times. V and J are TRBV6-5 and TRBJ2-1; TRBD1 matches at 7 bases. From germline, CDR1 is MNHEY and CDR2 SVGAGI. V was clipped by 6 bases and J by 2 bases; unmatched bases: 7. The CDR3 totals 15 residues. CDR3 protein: CASRPGTAAYNEQFF. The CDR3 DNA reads TGTGCCAGCAGACCCGGGACAGCAGCCTACAATGAGCAGTTCTTC.

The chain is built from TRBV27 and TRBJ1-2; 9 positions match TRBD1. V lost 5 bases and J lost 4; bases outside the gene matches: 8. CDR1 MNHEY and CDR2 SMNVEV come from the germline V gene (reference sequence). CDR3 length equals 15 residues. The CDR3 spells CASSLRTGDPYGYTF. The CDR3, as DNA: TGTGCCAGCAGTCTCCGGACAGGGGACCCCTATGGCTACACCTTC.

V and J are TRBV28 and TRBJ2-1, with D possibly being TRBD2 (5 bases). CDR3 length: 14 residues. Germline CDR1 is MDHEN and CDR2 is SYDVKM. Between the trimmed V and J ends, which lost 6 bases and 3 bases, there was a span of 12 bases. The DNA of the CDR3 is TGTGCCAGCAGGACCTCTGAGGGCTACAATGAGCAGTTCTTC. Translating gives CASRTSEGYNEQFF. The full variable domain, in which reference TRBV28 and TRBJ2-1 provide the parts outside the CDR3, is DVKVTQSSRYLVKRTGEKVFLECVQDMDHENMFWYRQDPGLGLRLIYFSYDVKMKEKGDIPEGYSVSREKKERFSLILESASTNQTSMYLCASRTSEGYNEQFFGPGTRLTVL.

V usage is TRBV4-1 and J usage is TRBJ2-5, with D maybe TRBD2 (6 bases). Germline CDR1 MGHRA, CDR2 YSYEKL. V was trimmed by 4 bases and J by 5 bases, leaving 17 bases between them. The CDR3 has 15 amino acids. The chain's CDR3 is CASSPQEEGSETQYF. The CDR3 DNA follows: TGCGCCAGCAGCCCCCAGGAGGAGGGGTCGGAGACCCAGTACTTC.

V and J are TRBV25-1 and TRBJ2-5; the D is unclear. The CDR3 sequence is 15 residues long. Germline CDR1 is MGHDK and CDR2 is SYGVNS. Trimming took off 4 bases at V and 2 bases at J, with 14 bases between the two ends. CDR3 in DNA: TGTGCCAGCAGTGTCGATGGCACAGCTCAAGAGACCCAGTACTTC. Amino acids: CASSVDGTAQETQYF.

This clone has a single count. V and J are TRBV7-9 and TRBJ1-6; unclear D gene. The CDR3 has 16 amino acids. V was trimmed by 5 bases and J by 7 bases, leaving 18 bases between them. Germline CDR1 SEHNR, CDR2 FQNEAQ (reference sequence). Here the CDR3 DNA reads TGTGCCAGCAGCCGACCGATATTCGTTACCAATTCACCCCTCCACTTT. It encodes CASSRPIFVTNSPLHF.

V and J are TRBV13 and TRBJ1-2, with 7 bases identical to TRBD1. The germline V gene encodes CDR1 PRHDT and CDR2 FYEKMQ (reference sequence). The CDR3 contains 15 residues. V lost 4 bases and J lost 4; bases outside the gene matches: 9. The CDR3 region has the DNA TGTGCCAGCAGCTCAGCGGACAGGCCTCGCTATGGCTACACCTTC. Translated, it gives CASSSADRPRYGYTF. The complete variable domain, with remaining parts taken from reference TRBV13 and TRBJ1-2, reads AAGVIQSPRHLIKEKRETATLKCYPIPRHDTVYWYQQGPGQDPQFLISFYEKMQSDKGSIPDRFSAQQFSDYHSELNMSSLELGDSALYFCASSSADRPRYGYTFGSGTRLTVV.

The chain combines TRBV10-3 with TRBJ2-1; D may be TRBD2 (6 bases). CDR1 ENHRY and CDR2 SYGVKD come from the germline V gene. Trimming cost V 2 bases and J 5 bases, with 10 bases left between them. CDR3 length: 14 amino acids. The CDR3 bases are TGTGCCATCAGTGAGGCCGGACTACACAATGAGCAGTTCTTC. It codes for CAISEAGLHNEQFF.

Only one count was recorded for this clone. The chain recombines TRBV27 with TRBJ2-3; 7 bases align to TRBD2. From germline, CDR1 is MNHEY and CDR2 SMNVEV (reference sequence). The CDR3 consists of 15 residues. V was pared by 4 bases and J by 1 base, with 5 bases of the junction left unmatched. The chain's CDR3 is CASSSLGGGTDTQYF. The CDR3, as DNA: TGTGCCAGCAGTTCGTTGGGAGGGGGCACAGATACGCAGTATTTT.

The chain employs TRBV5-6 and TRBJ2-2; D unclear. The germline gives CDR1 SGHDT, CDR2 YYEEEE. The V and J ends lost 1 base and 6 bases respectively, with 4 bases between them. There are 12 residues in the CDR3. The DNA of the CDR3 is TGTGCCAGCAGCTTGAGTCCCGGGGAGCTGTTTTTT. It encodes CASSLSPGELFF. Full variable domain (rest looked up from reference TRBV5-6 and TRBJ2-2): DAGVTQSPTHLIKTRGQQVTLRCSPKSGHDTVSWYQQALGQGPQFIFQYYEEEERQRGNFPDRFSGHQFPNYSSELNVNALLLGDSALYLCASSLSPGELFFGEGSRLTVL.